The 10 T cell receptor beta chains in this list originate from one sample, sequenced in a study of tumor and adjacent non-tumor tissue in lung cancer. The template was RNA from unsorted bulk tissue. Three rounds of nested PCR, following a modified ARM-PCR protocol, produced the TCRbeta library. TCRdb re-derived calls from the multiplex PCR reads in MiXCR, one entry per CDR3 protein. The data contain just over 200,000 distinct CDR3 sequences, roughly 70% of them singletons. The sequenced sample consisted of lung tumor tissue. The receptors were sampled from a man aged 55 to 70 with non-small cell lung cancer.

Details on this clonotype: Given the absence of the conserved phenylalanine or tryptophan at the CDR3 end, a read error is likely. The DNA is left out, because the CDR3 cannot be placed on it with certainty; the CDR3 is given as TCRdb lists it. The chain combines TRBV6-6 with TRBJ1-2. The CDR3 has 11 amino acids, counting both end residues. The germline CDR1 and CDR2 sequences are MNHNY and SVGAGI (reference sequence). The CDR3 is CASRYLARVAL.

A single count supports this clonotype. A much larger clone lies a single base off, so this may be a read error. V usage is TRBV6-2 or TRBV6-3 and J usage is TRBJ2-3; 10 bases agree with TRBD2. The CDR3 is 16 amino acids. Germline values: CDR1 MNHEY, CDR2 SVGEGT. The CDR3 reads CVSSYGAGGHTDTQYF. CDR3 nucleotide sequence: TGTGTCAGCAGTTACGGAGCGGGGGGGCACACAGATACGCAGTATTTT.

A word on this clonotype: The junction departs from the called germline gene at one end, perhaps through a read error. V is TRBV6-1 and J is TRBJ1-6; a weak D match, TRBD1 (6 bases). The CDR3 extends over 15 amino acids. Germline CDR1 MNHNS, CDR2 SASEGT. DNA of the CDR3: TGTGCCAGCAGTGAATCGGGACATGGTACTTCACCCCTCAACTTT. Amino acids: CASSESGHGTSPLNF.

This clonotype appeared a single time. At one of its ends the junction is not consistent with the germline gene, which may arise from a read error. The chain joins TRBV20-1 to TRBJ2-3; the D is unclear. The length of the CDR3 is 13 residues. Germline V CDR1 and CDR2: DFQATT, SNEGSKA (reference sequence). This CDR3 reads CSARDTGTDKQYF. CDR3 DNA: TGCAGTGCTAGAGATACCGGCACAGATAAGCAGTATTTT.

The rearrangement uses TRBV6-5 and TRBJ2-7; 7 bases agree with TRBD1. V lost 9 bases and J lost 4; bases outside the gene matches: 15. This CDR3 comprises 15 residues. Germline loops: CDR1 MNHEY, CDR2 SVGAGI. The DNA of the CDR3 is TGTGCCAGAAGCCAACTCGGGACAGCCAATTACGAGCAGTACTTC. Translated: CARSQLGTANYEQYF.

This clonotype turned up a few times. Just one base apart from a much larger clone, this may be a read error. CDR3 nucleotide sequence: TGCAGCGTGCGCTCAGGGGGCGTGAACACTGAAGCTTTCTTT. Translating it yields CSVRSGGVNTEAFF. J is TRBJ1-1 and V is TRBV29-1, with 8 bases identical to TRBD1. The germline V gene has CDR1 SQVTM and CDR2 ANQGSEA. The CDR3 loop spans 14 amino acids. J lost 0 bases, V lost 6 bases, and 6 bases had no gene match.

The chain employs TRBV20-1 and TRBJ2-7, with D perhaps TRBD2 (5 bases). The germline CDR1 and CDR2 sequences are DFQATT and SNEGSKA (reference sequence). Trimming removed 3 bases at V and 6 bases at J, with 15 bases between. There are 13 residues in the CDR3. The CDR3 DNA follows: TGCAGTGCTAGCGATGTGACTACCCTCGAGCAGTACTTC. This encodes CSASDVTTLEQYF.

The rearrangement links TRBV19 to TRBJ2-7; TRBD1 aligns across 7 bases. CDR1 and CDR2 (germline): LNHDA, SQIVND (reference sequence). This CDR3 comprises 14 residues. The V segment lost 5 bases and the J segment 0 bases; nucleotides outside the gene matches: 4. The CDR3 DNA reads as TGTGCCAGTAGTCTCAGGGACAGCTCCTACGAGCAGTACTTC. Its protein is CASSLRDSSYEQYF.

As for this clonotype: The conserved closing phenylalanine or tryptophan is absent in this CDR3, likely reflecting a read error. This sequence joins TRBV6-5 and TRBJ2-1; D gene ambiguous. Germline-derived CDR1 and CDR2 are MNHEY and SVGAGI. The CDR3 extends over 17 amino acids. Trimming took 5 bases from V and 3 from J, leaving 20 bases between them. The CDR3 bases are TGTGCCAGCAGTCCCCTCGGGTTGAACCCCGACTACAATGAGCAGTTCATC. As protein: CASSPLGLNPDYNEQFI.

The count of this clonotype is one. CDR3: CASSATGVRAQDFF. CDR3 nucleotide sequence: TGTGCCAGCAGCGCTACAGGGGTGCGTGCTCAAGATTTCTTT. The rearrangement joins TRBV5-4 to TRBJ1-1, with 7 bases lining up with TRBD1. The CDR3 consists of 14 residues. CDR1 is SGHNT, CDR2 YYREEE, per germline (reference sequence). V was pared by 4 bases and J by 13 bases, with 16 bases of the junction left unmatched.